The rows below give T cell receptor beta chains drawn from one sample of a study of a mutant IDH1 vaccine in newly diagnosed glioma. No cognate antigen is known for these TCRs. The method was immunoSEQ multiplex PCR; TCRdb's version includes in-frame clones alone and lacks a portion of them. The sample lists tens of thousands of clones, about 80% occurring once. The sample here was PBMCs, taken from a glioma patient whose treatment included an IDH1 peptide vaccine. Source of these receptors: a middle-aged man with glioma. Some clones in this sample may be carry-over from other donors' samples. Both conserved end residues are part of each CDR3. The order of the fields is D gene, clone size, V gene, CDR3 length, J gene, CDR3 DNA, CDR3 protein. D genes are given only for firm matches. Part of the rows lack a size; the others show once, few, many or a class for expanded clones.

.	medium-sized	TRBV19	15	TRBJ1-5	TGTGCCAGTAGCATCCGTGACCAGAGCAATCAGCCCCAGCATTTT	CASSIRDQSNQPQHF
.	.	TRBV2	15	TRBJ1-4	TGTGCCAGCAGTGAGTTGGACAGCCCTAATGAAAAACTGTTTTTT	CASSELDSPNEKLFF
.	.	TRBV5-6	11	TRBJ2-7	TGTGCCAGCAGCGCCCGATACGAGCAGTACTTC	CASSARYEQYF
.	few	TRBV10-2	14	TRBJ1-6	TGCGCCAGCAGCCGCGGACAGTCGAATTCACCCCTCCACTTT	CASSRGQSNSPLHF
.	medium-sized	TRBV2	14	TRBJ1-4	TGTGCCAGCAGGAGGACAGAGCGTGACGAAAAACTGTTTTTT	CASRRTERDEKLFF
.	.	TRBV19	14	TRBJ1-1	TGTGCCAGTAGTATCACCTCTCCCAGGACGGGGGCTTTCTTT	CASSITSPRTGAFF
.	.	TRBV18	14	TRBJ1-1	TGTGCCAGCTCTACCTCGACAGAAAACACTGAAGCTTTCTTT	CASSTSTENTEAFF
TRBD1	.	TRBV30	12	TRBJ1-2	TGTGCCTCCCAGGGGGACGGCTATGGCTACACCTTC	CASQGDGYGYTF
TRBD1	once	TRBV5-1	14	TRBJ1-2	TGCGCCAGCAGCTTGGGCGGGACAGGGATCCTCTACACCTTC	CASSLGGTGILYTF
TRBD1	.	TRBV9	15	TRBJ2-7	TGTGCCAGCAGCGTAGGGCCGGACAGGGATTACGAGCAGTACTTC	CASSVGPDRDYEQYF
.	.	TRBV7-9	16	TRBJ1-5	TGTGCCAGCAGCTTAGAAGGGCTGTATAGCAATCAGCCCCAGCATTTT	CASSLEGLYSNQPQHF
.	.	TRBV30	14	TRBJ2-6	TGTGCCTGGAGTGAATCTTCAGGGGCCAACGTCCTGACTTTC	CAWSESSGANVLTF
.	.	TRBV27	11	TRBJ2-7	TGTGCCAGCATGGGAGAGGGGGAGCAGTACTTC	CASMGEGEQYF
.	.	TRBV6-5	16	TRBJ1-2	TGTGCCAGCAGTTACTCCTCGCAGGGGATGACCTATGGCTACACCTTC	CASSYSSQGMTYGYTF
.	few	TRBV7-2	15	TRBJ2-5	TGTGCCAGCAGCTTATATGGGGACCCGACAGGGACCCAGTACTTC	CASSLYGDPTGTQYF
.	.	TRBV6-1	13	TRBJ1-1	TGTGCCAGCAGTGAAGACCTGTGGACTGAAGCTTTCTTT	CASSEDLWTEAFF